A selection of T cell receptor beta chains follows, all from one sample in a study of blood T cell repertoires in COVID-19. TCRdb keeps only in-frame clones here, not all; method: immunoSEQ multiplex PCR. The repertoire holds 300,000 or so clones, with about nine tenths as singletons. What was sequenced was peripheral blood. These receptors originate from a woman aged 40 to 55 with acute or convalescent COVID-19. The CDR3 runs from the conserved cysteine through the conserved F or W. D genes are given only for firm matches. Clone size is shown for a subset of rows, as once, few, many or a class of expanded clone.

clone_size | j_call | d_call | v_call | cdr3_aa | cdr3_nt
- | TRBJ1-5 | TRBD1 | TRBV12-5 | CASGPQGALHNQPQHF | TGTGCTAGTGGTCCCCAGGGGGCCCTCCACAATCAGCCCCAGCATTTT
- | TRBJ1-4 | - | TRBV9 | CASSVGSGTNEKLFF | TGTGCCAGCAGCGTAGGATCAGGAACTAATGAAAAACTGTTTTTT
once | TRBJ1-1 | - | TRBV12-3/TRBV12-4 | CASSLGEVTEAFF | TGTGCCAGCAGTTTGGGGGAGGTCACTGAAGCTTTCTTT
- | TRBJ1-4 | - | TRBV30 | CAWAEGSTNEKLFF | TGTGCCTGGGCCGAGGGATCAACTAATGAAAAACTGTTTTTT
- | TRBJ2-4 | - | TRBV6-2/TRBV6-3 | CASSYSAENIQYF | TGTGCCAGCAGTTACTCGGCCGAAAACATTCAGTACTTC
- | TRBJ1-1 | - | TRBV30 | CAWSWQAPNTEAFF | TGTGCCTGGAGCTGGCAGGCCCCGAACACTGAAGCTTTCTTT
- | TRBJ2-2 | - | TRBV6-5 | CASKVTGHTGELFF | TGTGCCAGCAAGGTGACAGGCCACACCGGGGAGCTGTTTTTT
- | TRBJ1-2 | - | TRBV9 | CASSVDHETVNYGYTF | TGTGCCAGCAGCGTCGACCACGAGACAGTTAACTATGGCTACACCTTC
- | TRBJ1-1 | - | TRBV2 | CASSEFGAGLNTEAFF | TGTGCCAGCAGTGAATTTGGGGCAGGGTTAAACACTGAAGCTTTCTTT
- | TRBJ1-1 | - | TRBV7-9 | CASSIGGPIEAFF | TGTGCCAGCAGCATAGGGGGGCCGATTGAAGCTTTCTTT
- | TRBJ1-2 | TRBD1 | TRBV10-3 | CAISRETGETF | TGTGCCATCAGTCGGGAGACAGGGGAGACCTTC
- | TRBJ2-3 | - | TRBV5-1 | CASSLAGTPPSTDTQYF | TGCGCCAGCAGCTTGGCCGGGACTCCGCCTAGCACAGATACGCAGTATTTT
- | TRBJ1-6 | TRBD1 | TRBV14 | CASSLQGPPLHF | TGTGCCAGCAGTCTACAGGGGCCACCCCTCCACTTT
- | TRBJ2-3 | - | TRBV7-9 | CASSALLIGGHRDTQYF | TGTGCCAGCAGCGCTTTACTAATAGGGGGTCATAGAGATACGCAGTATTTT
- | TRBJ1-1 | - | TRBV6-5 | CASSTTWGDTEAFF | TGTGCCAGCAGTACAACATGGGGGGACACTGAAGCTTTCTTT
- | TRBJ1-3 | - | TRBV7-2 | CASSSTASSGNTIYF | TGTGCCAGCAGCTCGACAGCCTCCTCTGGAAACACCATATATTTT
- | TRBJ1-1 | - | TRBV5-1 | CASSLAGGEATEAFF | TGCGCCAGCAGCTTGGCCGGCGGGGAAGCCACTGAAGCTTTCTTT
- | TRBJ1-2 | TRBD1 | TRBV27 | CASRTGGPGFHYGYTF | TGTGCCAGCAGAACAGGGGGACCTGGGTTTCACTATGGCTACACCTTC
- | TRBJ1-2 | - | TRBV6-1 | CASSEDPLSGYTF | TGTGCCAGCAGTGAAGATCCTCTGAGTGGCTACACCTTC
- | TRBJ1-6 | TRBD1 | TRBV9 | CASSVIDRGSSPLHF | TGTGCCAGCAGCGTCATCGACAGGGGGTCTTCACCCCTCCACTTT
- | TRBJ2-5 | - | TRBV19 | CASSMGRQETQYF | TGTGCCAGTAGTATGGGGCGGCAAGAGACCCAGTACTTC
- | TRBJ2-1 | TRBD2 | TRBV7-8 | CASSNDPSGRYNEQFF | TGTGCCAGCAGCAACGACCCTAGCGGGCGATACAATGAGCAGTTCTTC
few | TRBJ1-2 | TRBD1 | TRBV12-3/TRBV12-4 | CASSHRGGYTF | TGTGCCAGCAGCCACAGGGGAGGCTACACCTTC
- | TRBJ1-1 | TRBD1 | TRBV10-3 | CAKRTGPIAEAFF | TGTGCCAAGAGGACAGGCCCGATCGCTGAAGCTTTCTTT
- | TRBJ1-2 | TRBD1 | TRBV18 | CASATGGDYGYTF | TGTGCCTCTGCAACAGGGGGCGACTATGGCTACACCTTC
few | TRBJ1-1 | TRBD1 | TRBV5-1 | CASSSTGGLNTEAFF | TGCGCCAGCAGCTCTACAGGGGGCCTGAACACTGAAGCTTTCTTT
- | TRBJ2-2 | TRBD2 | TRBV2 | CASRGTSGGPRELFF | TGTGCCAGCAGGGGGACTAGCGGGGGGCCCCGGGAGCTGTTTTTT
once | TRBJ2-3 | TRBD2 | TRBV9 | CASSVPLSGGAFQDTQYF | TGTGCCAGCAGCGTCCCCCTTAGCGGGGGGGCCTTCCAGGATACGCAGTATTTT
- | TRBJ2-2 | - | TRBV29-1 | CSVEWLASGTGELFF | TGCAGCGTTGAGTGGCTAGCTTCGGGCACCGGGGAGCTGTTTTTT
- | TRBJ1-6 | TRBD1 | TRBV12-3/TRBV12-4 | CAGGDSLNSPLHF | TGTGCCGGTGGGGACAGCCTGAATTCACCCCTCCACTTT
few | TRBJ1-1 | - | TRBV7-2 | CASSFGWATSMNTEAFF | TGTGCCAGCAGCTTCGGTTGGGCAACCAGCATGAACACTGAAGCTTTCTTT
- | TRBJ2-5 | TRBD1 | TRBV24-1 | CATGAPTGTGETQYF | TGTGCCACCGGAGCACCCACCGGGACAGGGGAGACCCAGTACTTC
- | TRBJ2-6 | TRBD1 | TRBV5-1 | CASSMWTGYSLEKLNSGANVLTF | TGCGCCAGCAGCATGTGGACAGGGTACTCTCTAGAGAAACTGAACTCTGGGGCCAACGTCCTGACTTTC
- | TRBJ2-1 | TRBD2 | TRBV7-2 | CASSLASGGAVVVYEQFF | TGTGCCAGCAGCTTAGCTAGCGGGGGGGCGGTGGTAGTGTATGAGCAGTTCTTC
once | TRBJ1-1 | - | TRBV15 | CATSRDQGLNTEAFF | TGTGCCACCAGCAGAGACCAGGGGTTGAACACTGAAGCTTTCTTT
- | TRBJ1-6 | - | TRBV19 | CASRLKASSPLHF | TGTGCCAGTAGACTCAAGGCTAGTTCACCCCTCCACTTT
- | TRBJ1-2 | - | TRBV28 | CASRTWWRRNANYGYTF | TGTGCCAGCAGGACTTGGTGGAGGCGGAATGCTAACTATGGCTACACCTTC
- | TRBJ1-1 | - | TRBV9 | CASSPHGGGALSTEAFF | TGTGCCAGCAGCCCTCATGGGGGAGGGGCGCTTAGCACTGAAGCTTTCTTT
- | TRBJ2-3 | - | TRBV3-1/TRBV3-2 | CASSQARDFLTDTQYF | TGTGCCAGCAGCCAAGCTCGGGACTTTCTCACAGATACGCAGTATTTT
- | TRBJ1-1 | - | TRBV18 | CASSPGGSSTEAFF | TGTGCCAGCTCACCAGGAGGGTCGAGCACTGAAGCTTTCTTT
- | TRBJ2-3 | TRBD2 | TRBV4-1 | CASSQVKRGGHTDTQYF | TGCGCCAGCAGCCAAGTTAAGCGGGGGGGCCACACAGATACGCAGTATTTT
- | TRBJ1-1 | - | TRBV30 | CAWTKGRLNTEAFF | TGTGCCTGGACTAAGGGGCGGTTGAACACTGAAGCTTTCTTT
once | TRBJ1-1 | - | TRBV2 | CASTLSTGSTEAFF | TGTGCCAGCACATTAAGTACAGGGAGCACTGAAGCTTTCTTT
- | TRBJ1-4 | - | TRBV7-7 | CASSLGSGTNEKLFF | TGTGCCAGCAGCTTAGGGTCCGGAACTAATGAAAAACTGTTTTTT
- | TRBJ1-6 | - | TRBV7-2 | CASSFLRENSPLHF | TGTGCCAGCAGCTTTTTAAGGGAGAATTCACCCCTCCACTTT
- | TRBJ1-6 | - | TRBV7-8 | CASSPHIEGYNSPLHF | TGTGCCAGCAGCCCCCACATAGAGGGTTATAATTCACCCCTCCACTTT